The entry that follows covers one T cell receptor beta chain sequence. V trimming: 4 bases; J trimming: 3 bases; junction bases outside the gene matches: 12. The CDR3 loop spans 16 amino acids. Germline CDR1 and CDR2: DFQATT and SNEGSKA (reference sequence). MiXCR, run by TCRdb on the 5' RACE reads, gives a single entry per CDR3 protein. The table includes 1.5 million to 2 million distinct CDR3 sequences, about 30% detected once. This entry belongs to a study of identical twins. The receptor was isolated from a newborn girl in good health. Specimen: cord blood. The chain combines TRBV20-1 with TRBJ2-3; 8 bases are a match to TRBD2. The CDR3 region has the DNA TGCAGTGCTAAGACTAGCGACCCGCACGGGACAGATACGCAGTATTTT. As protein: CSAKTSDPHGTDTQYF.